The entry below gives a single T cell receptor (beta chain) sequence along with its context. Its antigen is not identified. This sample stems from a study of identical twins. Overall study findings and caveats: Modeled out-of-frame TCR alpha sharing in monozygotic twins fell below observed levels.

The ends lost 2 bases at V and 4 bases at J; junction bases unmatched: 8. Germline CDR1 SGHAT, CDR2 FQNNGV. The CDR3 loop spans 16 amino acids. In TCRdb, the 5' RACE reads were re-called with MiXCR into one record per CDR3 protein. The table lists 250,000 or so distinct CDR3 sequences, approximately 8.6% of them singletons, with approximately 3% in the top ten. These sequences were also reported in another study, on yellow fever vaccine responses in identical twins. That investigation notes: Twins reportedly had a vaccine T cell response that seemed partly convergent, partly personalized.

The TCR originated in a woman aged 18-35 years in good health. This chain links TRBV11-2 with TRBJ2-1, with 7 bases that match TRBD2. What was sequenced was CD8+ T cells sorted from blood. CDR3 region: CASSLFVLAEYNEQFF. The CDR3 nucleotides are TGTGCCAGCAGCTTATTTGTCCTAGCGGAATACAATGAGCAGTTCTTC.